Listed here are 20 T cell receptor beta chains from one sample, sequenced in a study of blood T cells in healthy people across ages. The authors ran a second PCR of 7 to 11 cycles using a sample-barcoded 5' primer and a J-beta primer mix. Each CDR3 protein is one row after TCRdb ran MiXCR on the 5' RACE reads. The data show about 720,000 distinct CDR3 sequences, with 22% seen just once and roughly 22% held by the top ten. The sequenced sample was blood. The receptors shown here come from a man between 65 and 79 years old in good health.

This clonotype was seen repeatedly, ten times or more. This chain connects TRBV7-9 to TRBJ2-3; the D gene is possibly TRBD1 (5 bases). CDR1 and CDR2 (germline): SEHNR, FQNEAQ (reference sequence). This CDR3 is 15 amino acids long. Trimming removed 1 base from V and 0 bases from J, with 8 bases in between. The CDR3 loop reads CASSLGQTSTDTQYF. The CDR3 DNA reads TGTGCCAGCAGCTTAGGACAGACTAGCACAGATACGCAGTATTTT.

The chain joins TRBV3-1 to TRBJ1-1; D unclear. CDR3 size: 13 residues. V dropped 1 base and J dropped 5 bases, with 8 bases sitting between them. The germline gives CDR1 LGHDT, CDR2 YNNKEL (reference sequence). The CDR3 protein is CASSQGGLTEAFF. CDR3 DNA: TGTGCCAGCAGCCAAGGAGGGTTAACTGAAGCTTTCTTT.

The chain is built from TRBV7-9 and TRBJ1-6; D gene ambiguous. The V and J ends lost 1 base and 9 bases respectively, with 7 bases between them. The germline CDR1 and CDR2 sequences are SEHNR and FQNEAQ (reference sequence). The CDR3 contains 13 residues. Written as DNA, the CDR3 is TGTGCCAGCAGCTTAGTAGAGGTTTCACCCCTCCACTTT. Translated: CASSLVEVSPLHF.

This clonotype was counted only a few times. The CDR3 here is CASRRDTFNEKLFF. In DNA form, the CDR3 reads TGTGCCAGCAGACGGGACACCTTTAATGAAAAACTGTTTTTT. This chain links TRBV7-6 with TRBJ1-4, with D perhaps matching TRBD1 (6 bases). Trimming took off 6 bases at V and 4 bases at J, with 12 bases between the two ends. In germline, CDR1 is SGHVS, CDR2 FNYEAQ. The CDR3 spans 14 residues. Filled out from reference TRBV7-6 and TRBJ1-4, the complete variable domain reads GAGVSQSPRYKVTKRGQDVALRCDPISGHVSLYWYRQALGQGPEFLTYFNYEAQQDKSGLPNDRFSAERPEGSISTLTIQRTEQRDSAMYRCASRRDTFNEKLFFGSGTQLSVL.

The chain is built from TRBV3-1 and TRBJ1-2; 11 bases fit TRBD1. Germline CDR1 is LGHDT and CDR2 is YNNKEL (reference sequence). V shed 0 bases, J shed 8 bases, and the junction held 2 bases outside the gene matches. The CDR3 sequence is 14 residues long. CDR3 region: CASSQEGTGGGYTF. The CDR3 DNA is TGTGCCAGCAGCCAAGAAGGGACAGGGGGAGGCTACACCTTC.

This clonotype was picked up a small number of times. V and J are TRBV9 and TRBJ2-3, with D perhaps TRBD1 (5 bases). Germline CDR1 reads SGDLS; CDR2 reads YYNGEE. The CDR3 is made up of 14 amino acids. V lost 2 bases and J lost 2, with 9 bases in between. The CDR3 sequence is CASSVGHNTDTQYF. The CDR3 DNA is TGTGCCAGCAGCGTCGGACACAACACAGATACGCAGTATTTT.

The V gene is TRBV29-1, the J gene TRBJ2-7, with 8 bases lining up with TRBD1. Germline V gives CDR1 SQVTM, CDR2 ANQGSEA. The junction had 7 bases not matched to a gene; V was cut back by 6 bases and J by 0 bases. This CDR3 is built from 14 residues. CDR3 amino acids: CSVEGQDSSYEQYF. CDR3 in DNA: TGCAGCGTCGAGGGACAGGATAGCTCCTACGAGCAGTACTTC.

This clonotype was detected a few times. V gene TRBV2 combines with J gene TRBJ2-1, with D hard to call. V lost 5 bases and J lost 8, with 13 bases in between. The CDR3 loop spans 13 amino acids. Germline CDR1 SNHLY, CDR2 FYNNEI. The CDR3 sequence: CASSPWDLYEQFF. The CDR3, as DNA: TGTGCCAGCAGTCCGTGGGATCTCTATGAGCAGTTCTTC.

CDR3 bases: TGTGCCAGCAGTTTTCGGGGGGGCTATAGGAATGAGCAGTTCTTC. As protein: CASSFRGGYRNEQFF. The V gene is TRBV12-3 or TRBV12-4, the J gene TRBJ2-1; 8 positions match TRBD2. V lost 3 bases, J lost 7 bases, and 8 bases stayed unmatched. CDR3 length: 15 amino acids.

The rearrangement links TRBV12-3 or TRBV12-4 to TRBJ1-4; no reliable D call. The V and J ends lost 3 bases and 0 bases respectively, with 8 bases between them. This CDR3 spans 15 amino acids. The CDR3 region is CASSFDGSTNEKLFF. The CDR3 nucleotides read TGTGCCAGCAGTTTTGATGGATCAACTAATGAAAAACTGTTTTTT.

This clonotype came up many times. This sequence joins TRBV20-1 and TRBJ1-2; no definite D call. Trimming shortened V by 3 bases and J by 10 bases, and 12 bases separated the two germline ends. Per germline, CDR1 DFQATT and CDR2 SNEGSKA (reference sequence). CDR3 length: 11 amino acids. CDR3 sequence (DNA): TGCAGTGCTAGTCCGGTGCATGTCTACACCTTC. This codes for CSASPVHVYTF.

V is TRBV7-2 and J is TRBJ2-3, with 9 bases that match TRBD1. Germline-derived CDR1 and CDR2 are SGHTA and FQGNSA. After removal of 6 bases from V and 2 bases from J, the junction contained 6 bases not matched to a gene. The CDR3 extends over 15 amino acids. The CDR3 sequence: CASSSQQGATDTQYF. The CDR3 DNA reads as TGTGCCAGCAGTTCCCAACAGGGGGCCACAGATACGCAGTATTTT.

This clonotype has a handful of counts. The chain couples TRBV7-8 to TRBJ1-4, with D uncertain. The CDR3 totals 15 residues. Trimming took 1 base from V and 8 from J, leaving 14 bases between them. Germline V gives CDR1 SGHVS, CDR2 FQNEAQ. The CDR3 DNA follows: TGTGCCAGCAGCTTAGGGGCCAGAGGGCGCGAAAAACTGTTTTTT. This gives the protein CASSLGARGREKLFF.

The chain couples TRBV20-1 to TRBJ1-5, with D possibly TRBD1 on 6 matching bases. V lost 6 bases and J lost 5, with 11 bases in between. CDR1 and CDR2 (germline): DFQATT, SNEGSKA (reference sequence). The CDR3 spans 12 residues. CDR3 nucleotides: TGCAGTGCCTGGGACACCCATCAGCCCCAGCATTTT. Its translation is CSAWDTHQPQHF.

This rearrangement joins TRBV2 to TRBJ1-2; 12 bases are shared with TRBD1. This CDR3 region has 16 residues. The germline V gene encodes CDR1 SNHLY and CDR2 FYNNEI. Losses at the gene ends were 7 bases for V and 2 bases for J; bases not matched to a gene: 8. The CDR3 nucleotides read TGTGCCAGCAAGTCTCCGGGACAGGGGGCCAACTATGGCTACACCTTC. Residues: CASKSPGQGANYGYTF. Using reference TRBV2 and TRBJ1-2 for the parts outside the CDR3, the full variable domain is EPEVTQTPSHQVTQMGQEVILRCVPISNHLYFYWYRQILGQKVEFLVSFYNNEISEKSEIFDDQFSVERPDGSNFTLKIRSTKLEDSAMYFCASKSPGQGANYGYTFGSGTRLTVV.

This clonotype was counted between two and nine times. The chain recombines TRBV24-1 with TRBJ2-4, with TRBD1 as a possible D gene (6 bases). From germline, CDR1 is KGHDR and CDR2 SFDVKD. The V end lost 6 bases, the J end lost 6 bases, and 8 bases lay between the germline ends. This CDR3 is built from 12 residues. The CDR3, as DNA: TGTGCCACCAGTAAACAGGGAAACATTCAGTACTTC. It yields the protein CATSKQGNIQYF.

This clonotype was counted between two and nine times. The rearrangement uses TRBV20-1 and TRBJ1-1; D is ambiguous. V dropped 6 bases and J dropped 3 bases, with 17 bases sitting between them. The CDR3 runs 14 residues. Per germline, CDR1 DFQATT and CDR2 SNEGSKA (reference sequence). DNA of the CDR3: TGCAGTGCACACCGAGGGCGCGCGGACACTGAAGCTTTCTTT. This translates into CSAHRGRADTEAFF.

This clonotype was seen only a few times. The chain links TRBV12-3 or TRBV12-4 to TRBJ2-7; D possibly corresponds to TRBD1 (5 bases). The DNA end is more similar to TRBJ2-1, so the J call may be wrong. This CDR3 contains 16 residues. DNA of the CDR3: TGTGCCAGCAGCCCCAGGGTGCTTGACGCCTACAATGAGCAGTTCTTC. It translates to CASSPRVLDAYNEQFF.

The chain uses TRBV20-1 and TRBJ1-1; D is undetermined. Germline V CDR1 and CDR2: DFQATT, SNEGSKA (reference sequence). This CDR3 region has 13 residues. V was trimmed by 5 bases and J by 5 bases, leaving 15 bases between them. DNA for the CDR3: TGCAGTGCTCAAAACGGGAGGGAGACTGAAGCTTTCTTT. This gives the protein CSAQNGRETEAFF.

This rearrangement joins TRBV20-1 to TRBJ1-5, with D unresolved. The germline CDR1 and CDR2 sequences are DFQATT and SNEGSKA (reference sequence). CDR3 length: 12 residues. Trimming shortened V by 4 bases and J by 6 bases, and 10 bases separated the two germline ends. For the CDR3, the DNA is TGCAGTGCTATAAGGACGGGTCAGCCCCAGCATTTT. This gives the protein CSAIRTGQPQHF.